This T cell receptor (beta chain) was captured in a study of post-analysis software for immune sequencing data. This clonotype was seen ten or more times. Its antigen remains unknown. General study points: Significantly decreased normalized Chao1 diversity was recorded for multiple sclerosis patients relative to controls. When patients were compared with controls, five TRBV segments were more frequent, TRBV5-6, TRBV5-1 and TRBV20-1 among them.

Each TCR beta cDNA library carried unique molecular identifiers. MiXCR was run by TCRdb on the PCR reads, yielding one entry per CDR3 protein. Found here are more than 500,000 distinct CDR3 sequences, around 36% of them singletons; the top ten hold about 6%. In germline, CDR1 is MNHEY, CDR2 SVGEGT. The CDR3 spans 13 residues. The J segment lost 5 bases and the V segment lost 8 bases, leaving 8 bases of the junction unmatched. The V and J genes are TRBV6-2 or TRBV6-3 and TRBJ2-5; 7 positions agree with TRBD1. The TCR was taken from a girl between 2 and 17 years old with multiple sclerosis. Sequenced input: blood. CDR3 sequence: CASQGQFVETQYF. The CDR3 DNA is TGTGCCAGCCAGGGACAGTTCGTGGAGACCCAGTACTTC.